This TCR beta chain is from a study of blood T cells in healthy people across ages. Points from the study as a whole: PBMCs that were unsorted prevented a conclusive naive versus antigen-experienced comparison.

A J-beta primer mix and a sample-barcoded 5' primer were used in a second PCR of roughly 6 to 12 cycles. Samples each returned at least 3 million CDR3-containing paired-end reads. Via MiXCR, TCRdb re-called the 5' RACE reads, giving one row per CDR3 protein. Of about 730,000 distinct CDR3 sequences in the sample, more than 40% were seen once. Note on this clonotype: The antigen remains unidentified.

Germline CDR1 is MNHNS and CDR2 is SASEGT. V lost 4 bases and J lost 2, with 11 bases in between. CDR3 length: 14 residues. This TCR was recovered from an older woman in good health. Specimen: blood. This chain links TRBV6-1 with TRBJ2-5; D is unclear. As DNA, the CDR3 is TGTGCCAGCAGTGTGGTCCTTTCTCAAGAGACCCAGTACTTC. It codes for CASSVVLSQETQYF.